A single sample is the source of the 9 T cell receptor beta chains below, sequenced in a study of blood T cell repertoires in COVID-19. The protocol was immunoSEQ multiplex PCR, while the TCRdb copy is restricted to in-frame clones and leaves out a portion. Found here are about 250,000 clones, roughly 90% of them singletons; the top ten hold around 0.84%. The sequenced material came from peripheral blood. The receptors derive from a man aged 25 to 40 with acute or convalescent COVID-19.

The rearrangement links TRBV6-5 to TRBJ1-2; TRBD1 might be the D (6 bases). This CDR3 comprises 16 residues. Germline V CDR1 and CDR2: MNHEY, SVGAGI. V lost 0 bases and J 0 bases, leaving 11 bases between the germline ends. CDR3 nucleotides: TGTGCCAGCAGTTACTCGTTTTCAGGGGCTAACTATGGCTACACCTTC. This encodes CASSYSFSGANYGYTF.

The chain recombines TRBV4-2 with TRBJ1-5; tentative D call: TRBD1 (5 bases). The CDR3 has 17 residues. Trimming left V 5 bases short and J 5 bases short, with 22 bases between. The germline V gene encodes CDR1 LGHNA and CDR2 YNFKEQ. The CDR3 coding sequence is TGTGCCAGCAGCTCTACCCGGGGGGGACGGGGGGATCAGCCCCAGCATTTT. It translates to CASSSTRGGRGDQPQHF.

The V call is TRBV27, the J call TRBJ2-2; D uncertain. Germline CDR1 reads MNHEY; CDR2 reads SMNVEV (reference sequence). This CDR3 spans 14 amino acids. Trimming took 5 bases from V and 0 from J, leaving 7 bases between them. As DNA, the CDR3 is TGTGCCAGCAGTCCCCTAGCGAACACCGGGGAGCTGTTTTTT. Its protein product is CASSPLANTGELFF.

The chain is built from TRBV7-6 and TRBJ1-1; TRBD1 is a possible D gene (5 bases). CDR1 and CDR2 (germline): SGHVS, FNYEAQ. Trimming left V 1 base short and J 0 bases short, with 6 bases between. The CDR3 spans 14 residues. This CDR3 is CASSLGGLNTEAFF. The CDR3 nucleotides read TGTGCCAGCAGCTTAGGGGGCTTGAACACTGAAGCTTTCTTT. Supplemented by reference TRBV7-6 and TRBJ1-1, the full variable domain reads GAGVSQSPRYKVTKRGQDVALRCDPISGHVSLYWYRQALGQGPEFLTYFNYEAQQDKSGLPNDRFSAERPEGSISTLTIQRTEQRDSAMYRCASSLGGLNTEAFFGQGTRLTVV.

V and J are TRBV28 and TRBJ2-5; the match to TRBD2 covers 14 bases. Unmatched junction bases numbered 8, after V lost 6 bases and J lost 5 bases. In germline, CDR1 is MDHEN, CDR2 SYDVKM. The CDR3 covers 16 residues. This CDR3 is CASSATSGRAGETQYF. CDR3 DNA sequence: TGTGCCAGCAGCGCGACTAGCGGGAGGGCGGGTGAGACCCAGTACTTC. The full variable domain, in which reference TRBV28 and TRBJ2-5 provide the parts outside the CDR3, is DVKVTQSSRYLVKRTGEKVFLECVQDMDHENMFWYRQDPGLGLRLIYFSYDVKMKEKGDIPEGYSVSREKKERFSLILESASTNQTSMYLCASSATSGRAGETQYFGPGTRLLVL.

The chain recombines TRBV5-1 with TRBJ2-4, with D tentatively TRBD1 (6 bases). CDR3 length: 13 residues. Germline V CDR1 and CDR2: SGHRS, YFSETQ. The V gene lost 0 bases and the J gene lost 6 bases, with 7 bases spanning the gap. This chain's CDR3 is CASSLADRNIQYF. CDR3 in DNA: TGCGCCAGCAGCTTGGCGGACAGAAACATTCAGTACTTC.

The chain employs TRBV14 and TRBJ2-5, with 13 bases matching TRBD2. With V trimmed by 2 bases and J by 5 bases, 5 bases remained unmatched. The CDR3 is 16 amino acids. Germline values: CDR1 SGHDN, CDR2 FVKESK. CDR3 residues: CASSQLLLAGGETQYF. The CDR3 DNA follows: TGTGCCAGCAGCCAACTACTACTAGCGGGAGGGGAGACCCAGTACTTC.

This sequence joins TRBV4-1 and TRBJ1-5; D ambiguous. The CDR3 is 15 residues long. Germline CDR1 is MGHRA and CDR2 is YSYEKL. V shed 5 bases and J shed 4 bases, with 15 bases lying between them. The CDR3 DNA reads as TGCGCCAGCAGCGCGGCTAACTTTGCAAATCAGCCCCAGCATTTT. This gives the protein CASSAANFANQPQHF.

This clone was counted a single time. The CDR3 protein is CASSLMPLASGRYNEQFF. The CDR3, as DNA: TGTGCCAGTAGCCTAATGCCCTTGGCTAGCGGCCGGTACAATGAGCAGTTCTTC. V gene TRBV19 combines with J gene TRBJ2-1; TRBD2 matches 7 bases. Looked up from germline, CDR1 is LNHDA and CDR2 is SQIVND (reference sequence). Trimming removed 6 bases from V and 4 bases from J; junction bases left unmatched: 18. CDR3 length: 18 residues.